Detailed here is one TCR beta chain. Its antigen is currently unknown. Second doses were pooled across both intervals (about 4 or about 12 weeks). CDR3 length equals 15 residues. Germline assignment: CDR1 SGHNT and CDR2 YYREEE (reference sequence). The V end was cut by 0 bases, the J end by 0 bases, with 9 bases between. These data originate in a study of T cell responses to AZD1222 COVID-19 vaccine. Findings and limits, study-wide: CD4 TCRs covered the whole spike, strongest at regions 160-218 and 743-854. Among AZD1222 vaccinees, only 5 to 7 were seropositive at baseline. Spike-specific TCR depth and breadth grew after two AZD1222 doses.

Data came from immunoSEQ multiplex PCR; TCRdb stores just in-frame clones and leaves some out. The sample includes 150,000 to 200,000 clones, less than 95% of them seen just once. The source is an adult who received the AZD1222 COVID-19 vaccine. The V and J genes are TRBV5-4 and TRBJ1-2; a possible D gene is TRBD1 (6 bases). This sample comprised peripheral blood, obtained 28 days after the second AZD1222 dose. The chain's CDR3 is CASSLAAGANYGYTF. The DNA of the CDR3 is TGTGCCAGCAGCTTGGCAGCAGGGGCTAACTATGGCTACACCTTC.